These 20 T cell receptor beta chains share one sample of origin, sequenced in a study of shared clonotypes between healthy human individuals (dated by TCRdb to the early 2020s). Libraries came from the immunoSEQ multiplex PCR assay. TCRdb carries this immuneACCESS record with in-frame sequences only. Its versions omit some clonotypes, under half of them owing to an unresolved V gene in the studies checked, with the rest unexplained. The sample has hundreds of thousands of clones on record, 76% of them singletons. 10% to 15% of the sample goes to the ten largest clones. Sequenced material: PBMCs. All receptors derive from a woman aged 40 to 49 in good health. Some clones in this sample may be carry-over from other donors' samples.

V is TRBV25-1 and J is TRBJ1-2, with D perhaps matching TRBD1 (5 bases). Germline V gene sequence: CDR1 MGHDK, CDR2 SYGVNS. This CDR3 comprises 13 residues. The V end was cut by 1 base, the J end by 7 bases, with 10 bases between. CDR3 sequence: CASSEWGGVGYTF. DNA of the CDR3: TGTGCCAGCAGTGAATGGGGAGGGGTTGGCTACACCTTC.

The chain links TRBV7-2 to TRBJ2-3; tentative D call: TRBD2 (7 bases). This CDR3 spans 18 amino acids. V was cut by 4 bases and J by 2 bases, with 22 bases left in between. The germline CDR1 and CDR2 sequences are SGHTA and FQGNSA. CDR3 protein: CASSSPQGGGGYTDTQYF. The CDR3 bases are TGTGCCAGCAGCTCCCCACAGGGCGGCGGGGGATACACAGATACGCAGTATTTT.

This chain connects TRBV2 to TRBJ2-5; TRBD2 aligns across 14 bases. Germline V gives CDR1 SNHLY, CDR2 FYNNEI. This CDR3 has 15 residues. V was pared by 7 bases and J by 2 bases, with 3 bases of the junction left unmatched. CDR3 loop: CASNRLAGGQETQYF. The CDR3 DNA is TGTGCCAGCAATCGACTAGCGGGAGGGCAAGAGACCCAGTACTTC.

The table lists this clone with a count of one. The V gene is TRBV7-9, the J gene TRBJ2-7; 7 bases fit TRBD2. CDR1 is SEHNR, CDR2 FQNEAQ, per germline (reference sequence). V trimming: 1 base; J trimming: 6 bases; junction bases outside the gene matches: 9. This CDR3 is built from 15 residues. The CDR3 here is CASSLGAGVGFEQYF. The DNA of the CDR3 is TGTGCCAGCAGCTTAGGGGCGGGAGTCGGCTTCGAGCAGTACTTC.

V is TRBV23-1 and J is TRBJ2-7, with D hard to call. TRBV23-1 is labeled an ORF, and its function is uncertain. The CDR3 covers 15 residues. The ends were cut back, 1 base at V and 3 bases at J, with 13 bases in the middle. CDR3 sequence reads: CASSQYKGTVYEQYF. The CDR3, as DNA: TGCGCCAGCAGTCAATACAAGGGAACCGTCTACGAGCAGTACTTC.

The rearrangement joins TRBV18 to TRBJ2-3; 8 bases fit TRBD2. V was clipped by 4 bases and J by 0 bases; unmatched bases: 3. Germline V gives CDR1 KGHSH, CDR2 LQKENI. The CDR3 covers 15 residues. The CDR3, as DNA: TGTGCCAGCTCACAATCTAGCGGGAGCACAGATACGCAGTATTTT. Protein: CASSQSSGSTDTQYF.

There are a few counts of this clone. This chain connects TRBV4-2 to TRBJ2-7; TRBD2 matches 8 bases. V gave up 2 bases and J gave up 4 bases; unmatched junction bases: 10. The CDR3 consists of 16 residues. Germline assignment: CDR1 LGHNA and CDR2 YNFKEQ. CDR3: CASSQQTSDPSYEQYF. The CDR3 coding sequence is TGTGCCAGCAGCCAACAGACTAGCGATCCGTCTTACGAGCAGTACTTC.

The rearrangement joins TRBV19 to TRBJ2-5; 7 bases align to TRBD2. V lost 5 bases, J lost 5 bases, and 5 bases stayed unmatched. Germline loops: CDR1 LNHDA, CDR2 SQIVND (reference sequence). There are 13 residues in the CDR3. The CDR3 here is CASSGRDGETQYF. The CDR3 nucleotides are TGTGCCAGTAGTGGGAGGGACGGCGAGACCCAGTACTTC.

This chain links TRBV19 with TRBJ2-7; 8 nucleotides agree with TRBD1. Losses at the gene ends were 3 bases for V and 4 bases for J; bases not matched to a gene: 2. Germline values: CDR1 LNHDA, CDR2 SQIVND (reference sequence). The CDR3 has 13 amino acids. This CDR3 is CASSITGGYEQYF. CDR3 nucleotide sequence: TGTGCCAGTAGTATTACAGGGGGGTACGAGCAGTACTTC.

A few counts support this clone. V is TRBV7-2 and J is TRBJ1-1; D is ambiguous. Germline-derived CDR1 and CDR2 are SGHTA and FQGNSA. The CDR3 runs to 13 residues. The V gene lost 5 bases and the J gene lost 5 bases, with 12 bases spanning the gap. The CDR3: CASSPRVRTEAFF. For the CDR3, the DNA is TGTGCCAGCAGCCCTCGGGTGAGGACTGAAGCTTTCTTT.

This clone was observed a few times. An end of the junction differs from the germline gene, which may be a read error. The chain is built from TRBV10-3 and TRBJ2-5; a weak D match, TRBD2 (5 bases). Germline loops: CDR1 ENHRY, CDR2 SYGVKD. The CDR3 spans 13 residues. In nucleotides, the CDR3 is TGTGCCATCAATGAGGGAGTGGGAAAGACCCAGTACTTC. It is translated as CAINEGVGKTQYF.

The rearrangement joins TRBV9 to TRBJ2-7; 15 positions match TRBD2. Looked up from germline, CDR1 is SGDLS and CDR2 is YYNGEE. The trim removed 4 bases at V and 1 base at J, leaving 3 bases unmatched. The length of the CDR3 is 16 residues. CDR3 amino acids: CASSSGLAGGSYEQYF. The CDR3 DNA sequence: TGTGCCAGCAGCTCGGGACTAGCGGGAGGTTCCTACGAGCAGTACTTC.

The CDR3 sequence: CASRRTGNSPLHF. The DNA for the CDR3 is TGTGCCAGCAGACGGACGGGTAATTCACCCCTCCACTTT. The chain uses TRBV6-5 and TRBJ1-6, with no clear D. The germline V gene has CDR1 MNHEY and CDR2 SVGAGI. Trimming took 6 bases from V and 6 from J, leaving 9 bases between them. This CDR3 spans 13 amino acids.

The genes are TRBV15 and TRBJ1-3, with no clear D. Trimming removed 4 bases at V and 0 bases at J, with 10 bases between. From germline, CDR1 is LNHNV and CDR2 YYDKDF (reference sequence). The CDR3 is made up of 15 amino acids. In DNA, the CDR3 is TGTGCCACCAGCAACGGCAGCTTCTCTGGAAACACCATATATTTT. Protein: CATSNGSFSGNTIYF.

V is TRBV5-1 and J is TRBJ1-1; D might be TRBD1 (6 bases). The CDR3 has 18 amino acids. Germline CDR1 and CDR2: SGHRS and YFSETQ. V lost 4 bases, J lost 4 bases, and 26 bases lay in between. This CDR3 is CASSPLGAGATIGTEAFF. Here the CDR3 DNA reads TGCGCCAGCAGCCCCCTAGGGGCGGGGGCAACAATCGGCACTGAAGCTTTCTTT.

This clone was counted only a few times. The CDR3 region is CASSDSAGTDTQYF. DNA for the CDR3: TGTGCCAGCAGTGATTCGGCAGGGACAGATACGCAGTATTTT. V and J are TRBV6-4 and TRBJ2-3, with D possibly TRBD1 on 5 matching bases. Germline CDR1 MRHNA, CDR2 SNTAGT. V was cut by 3 bases and J by 3 bases, with 10 bases left in between. The CDR3 contains 14 residues.

The CDR3 DNA reads as TGTGCCAGCAGCGAACTAGCGGGAGTTTTGGTGAATGAGCAGTTCTTC. It codes for CASSELAGVLVNEQFF. The chain has TRBV9 and TRBJ2-1; TRBD2 matches 11 bases. V was pared by 3 bases and J by 7 bases, with 9 bases of the junction left unmatched. Germline V gene lookup returns CDR1 SGDLS and CDR2 YYNGEE. The CDR3 is 16 amino acids.

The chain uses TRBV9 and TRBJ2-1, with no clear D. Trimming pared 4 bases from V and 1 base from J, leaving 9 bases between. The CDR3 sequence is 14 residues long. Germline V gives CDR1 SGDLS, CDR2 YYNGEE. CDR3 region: CASSPRASYNEQFF. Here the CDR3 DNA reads TGTGCCAGCAGCCCTAGGGCGTCCTACAATGAGCAGTTCTTC.

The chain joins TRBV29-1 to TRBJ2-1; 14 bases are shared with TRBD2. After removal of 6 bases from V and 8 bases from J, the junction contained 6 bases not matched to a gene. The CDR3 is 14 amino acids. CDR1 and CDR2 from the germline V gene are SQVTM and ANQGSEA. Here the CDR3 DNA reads TGCAGCGTAGGGACTAGCGGGAGAATAGATGAGCAGTTCTTC. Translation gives CSVGTSGRIDEQFF.

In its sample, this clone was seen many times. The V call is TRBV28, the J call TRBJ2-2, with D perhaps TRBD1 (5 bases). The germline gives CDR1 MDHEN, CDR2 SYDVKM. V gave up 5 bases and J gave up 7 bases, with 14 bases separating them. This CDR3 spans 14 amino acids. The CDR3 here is CASSAQGIRGELFF. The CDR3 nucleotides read TGTGCCAGCAGTGCCCAGGGTATCCGCGGGGAGCTGTTTTTT.